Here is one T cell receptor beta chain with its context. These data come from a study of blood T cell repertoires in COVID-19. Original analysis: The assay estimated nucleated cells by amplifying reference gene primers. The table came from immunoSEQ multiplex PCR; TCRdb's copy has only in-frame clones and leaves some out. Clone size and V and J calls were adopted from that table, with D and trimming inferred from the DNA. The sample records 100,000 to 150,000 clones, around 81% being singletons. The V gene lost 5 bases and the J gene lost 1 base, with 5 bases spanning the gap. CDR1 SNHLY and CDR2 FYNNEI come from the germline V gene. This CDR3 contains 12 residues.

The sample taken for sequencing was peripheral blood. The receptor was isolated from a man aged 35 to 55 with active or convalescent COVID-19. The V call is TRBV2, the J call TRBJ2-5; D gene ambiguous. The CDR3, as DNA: TGTGCCAGCAGTCGTAGCCAAGAGACCCAGTACTTC. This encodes CASSRSQETQYF. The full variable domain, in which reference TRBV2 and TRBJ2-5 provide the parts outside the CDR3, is EPEVTQTPSHQVTQMGQEVILRCVPISNHLYFYWYRQILGQKVEFLVSFYNNEISEKSEIFDDQFSVERPDGSNFTLKIRSTKLEDSAMYFCASSRSQETQYFGPGTRLLVL.